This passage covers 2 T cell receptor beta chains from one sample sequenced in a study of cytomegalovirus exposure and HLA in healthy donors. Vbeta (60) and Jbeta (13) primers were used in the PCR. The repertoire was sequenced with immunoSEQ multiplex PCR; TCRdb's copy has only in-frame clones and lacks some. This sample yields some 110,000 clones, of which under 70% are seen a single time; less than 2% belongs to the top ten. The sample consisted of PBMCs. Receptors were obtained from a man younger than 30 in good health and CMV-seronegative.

The CDR3 DNA sequence: TGTGCCGGTTCGACAGGGGACATCCCCGGGGAGCTGTTTTTT. Its translation is CAGSTGDIPGELFF. The rearrangement joins TRBV28 to TRBJ2-2; 8 bases align to TRBD1. CDR1 and CDR2 from the germline V gene are MDHEN and SYDVKM. V trimming: 11 bases; J trimming: 6 bases; junction bases outside the gene matches: 11. The CDR3 extends over 14 amino acids.

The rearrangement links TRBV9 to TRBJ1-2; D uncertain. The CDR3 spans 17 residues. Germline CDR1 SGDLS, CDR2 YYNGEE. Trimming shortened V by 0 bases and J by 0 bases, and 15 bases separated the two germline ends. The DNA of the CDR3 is TGTGCCAGCAGCGTAGATGACGGACTGAGAGCTAACTATGGCTACACCTTC. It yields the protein CASSVDDGLRANYGYTF.